Presented here are 2 T cell receptor beta chains from one specimen sequenced in a study of spatial heterogeneity in lung cancer. TCRdb re-called the 5' RACE reads with MiXCR, one entry per CDR3 protein. This sample has about 18,000 distinct CDR3 sequences, with roughly a fifth found just once. Time point noted: sample taken at primary tumor resection. Whole RNA, isolated from tumor, nontumor lung or frozen PBMC, was sequenced without prior sorting. This material consisted of PBMCs, taken at surgery. The receptors here all came from a male donor with early-stage non-small cell lung cancer.

This clonotype has only a few counts. V is TRBV6-5 and J is TRBJ1-1, with 8 bases lining up with TRBD1. After removal of 0 bases from V and 6 bases from J, the junction contained 12 bases not matched to a gene. Germline-derived CDR1 and CDR2 are MNHEY and SVGAGI. The CDR3 is made up of 17 amino acids. The CDR3 DNA reads TGTGCCAGCAGTTACTCAAAGACAGGGGCCAGGGGGGCTGAAGCTTTCTTT. This encodes CASSYSKTGARGAEAFF.

This clonotype was seen many times. The rearrangement joins TRBV18 to TRBJ2-1, with D tentatively TRBD1 (6 bases). Germline lookup yields CDR1 KGHSH and CDR2 LQKENI. The ends were cut back, 10 bases at V and 4 bases at J, with 11 bases in the middle. The CDR3 has 12 amino acids. CDR3 protein: CATRDIYNEQFF. The CDR3 DNA sequence: TGTGCCACCAGGGACATTTACAATGAGCAGTTCTTC.